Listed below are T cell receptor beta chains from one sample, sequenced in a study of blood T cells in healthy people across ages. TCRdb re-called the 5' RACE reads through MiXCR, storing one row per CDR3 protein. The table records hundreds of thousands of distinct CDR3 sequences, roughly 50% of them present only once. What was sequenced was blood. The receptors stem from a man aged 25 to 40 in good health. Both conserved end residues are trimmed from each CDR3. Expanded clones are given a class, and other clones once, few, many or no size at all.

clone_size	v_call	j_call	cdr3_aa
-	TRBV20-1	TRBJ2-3	SAREYTSGTDTQY
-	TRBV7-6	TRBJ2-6	ASSLAFRETGANVLT
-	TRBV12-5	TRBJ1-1	ASGLGPVLNAEAF
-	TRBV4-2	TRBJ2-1	ASSRDLRTGPYTEQF
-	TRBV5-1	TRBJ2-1	ASSLVRASGYNEQF
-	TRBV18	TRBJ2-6	ASSLPTGTGGANVLT
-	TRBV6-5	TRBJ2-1	ASSYSIGEGPDEQF
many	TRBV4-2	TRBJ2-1	ASSQDAGGYNEQF
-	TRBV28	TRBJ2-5	ASSWTGDRETQY
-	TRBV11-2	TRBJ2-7	ASTGEGVLYEQY
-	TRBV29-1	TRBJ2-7	SVESGLAYEQY
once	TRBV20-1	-	SALNRLGGARSEQY
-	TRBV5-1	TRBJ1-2	ASSENNANYGYT
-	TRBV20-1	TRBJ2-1	SARGAGGYNEQF
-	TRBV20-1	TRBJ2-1	SARDVAGRLNEQF
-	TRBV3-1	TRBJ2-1	ASSPLGAGGFYNEQF
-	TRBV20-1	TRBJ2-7	SASGLAGYKQY
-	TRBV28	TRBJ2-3	ASSGGSTTDTQY
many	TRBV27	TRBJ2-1	ASSLGRDNEQF
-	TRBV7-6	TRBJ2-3	ASSFRPVAGDTQY
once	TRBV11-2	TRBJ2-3	ASSSPDQLLTGTQY
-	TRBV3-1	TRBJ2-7	ASSSLGLSGSY
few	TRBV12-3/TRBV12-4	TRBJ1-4	ASSLLREKLF
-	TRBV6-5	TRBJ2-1	ASTLKAGVYNEQF
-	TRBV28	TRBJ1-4	ASSSRREKLF
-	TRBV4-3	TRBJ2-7	ASSLPPHRREIRYEQY
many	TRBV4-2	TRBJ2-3	ASSQEGADTQY
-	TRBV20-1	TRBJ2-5	SARGSALPY
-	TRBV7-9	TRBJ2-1	ASIIPGSFNNEQF
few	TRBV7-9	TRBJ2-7	ASSSPITRSYEQY
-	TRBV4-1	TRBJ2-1	ASSQGREDILRGFEF
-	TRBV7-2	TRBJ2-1	ASSTGLANNEQF
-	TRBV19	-	ASRKTGTPQETQY
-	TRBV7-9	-	ASSSSGTVPEQY